This T cell receptor beta chain was recorded in a study of a mutant IDH1 vaccine in newly diagnosed glioma. The time point here: week 5, during vaccination. Doses comprised 300 ug of mutant IDH1 20-mer peptide each, plus topical imiquimod. The table lists this clone with a count of one. No antigen is known for it. This CDR3 comprises 15 residues. V gave up 4 bases and J gave up 2 bases; unmatched junction bases: 4. CDR1 and CDR2 (germline): SGHTA, FQGNSA. Only in-frame clones appear in the TCRdb table, and some are missing; sequencing was by immunoSEQ multiplex PCR. Among 40,000 or so clones listed, approximately 85% were seen once.

The origin of this receptor is a man aged 40-49 years with glioma. The input for sequencing was PBMCs, taken from a glioma patient whose treatment included an IDH1 peptide vaccine. The chain combines TRBV7-2 with TRBJ2-7; 11 positions agree with TRBD1. DNA for the CDR3: TGTGCCAGCAGCTCGCCGGGACAGGGGGCCTACGAGCAGTACTTC. This translates into CASSSPGQGAYEQYF.